This TCR beta chain was sequenced in a study of vaccination effects on CD4 cells after COVID-19. This CDR3 spans 22 amino acids. Per the germline V gene, CDR1 is SGHRS and CDR2 is YFSETQ. V was pared by 0 bases and J by 0 bases, with 28 bases between. Antigen-specific CD4+ T cells were first expanded with viral peptide pools by the ViraFEST assay and only then sequenced. At the end of around 11 days of culture, CD4+ T cells were isolated. The person was diagnosed with PCR-confirmed SARS-CoV-2 infection between March and December 2020. In its sample, this clone was seen a few times. What it binds is not known. Only in-frame clones appear in the TCRdb table, and some are missing; sequencing was by immunoSEQ multiplex PCR. The data contain roughly 24,000 clones, 60% to 80% of them seen just once; the ten biggest clones take up around 16%.

The source material was CD4+ T cells from PBMCs cultured with SARS-CoV-2 spike peptides, sampled before COVID-19 vaccination. The chain has TRBV5-1 and TRBJ2-1; D might be TRBD1 (5 bases). This clonotype was sampled from a human donor who had a prior SARS-CoV-2 infection. The CDR3 coding sequence is TGCGCCAGCAGCTTGGCCGGTAAAGCTAGGGGTGGCGGACCAAGCTCCTACAATGAGCAGTTCTTC. Its translation: CASSLAGKARGGGPSSYNEQFF.